This entry lists 24 T cell receptor beta chains sequenced from one sample in a study of Graves' ophthalmopathy and Graves' hyperthyroidism. Amplification of the TCR beta CDR3 regions used RNA transcripts (as template). Second-round multiplex PCR came after a first-round RT-PCR that employed HTBI primers. One entry per CDR3 protein results from TCRdb running MiXCR on the multiplex PCR reads. Of some 1.1 million distinct CDR3 sequences listed, 35% to 45% are singletons. Material for sequencing was peripheral blood or thyroid tissue (not recorded which). These receptors came from an adult man with Graves' hyperthyroidism.

The V and J genes are TRBV7-9 and TRBJ1-2; no clear D gene. The CDR3 contains 16 residues. The germline gives CDR1 SEHNR, CDR2 FQNEAQ (reference sequence). Trimming pared 5 bases from V and 0 bases from J, leaving 16 bases between. Here the CDR3 DNA reads TGTGCCAGCAGCCCCAGCGGCGTACCGGCTAACTATGGCTACACCTTC. Translating it yields CASSPSGVPANYGYTF.

To note about this clonotype: One junction end does not reproduce the germline sequence, and a read error may be involved. The rearrangement joins TRBV7-2 to TRBJ1-6; D gene ambiguous. Germline V gives CDR1 SGHTA, CDR2 FQGNSA. The CDR3 extends over 14 amino acids. The DNA for the CDR3 is TGCGCCAGCAGCCAAGGAGCCAGTAATTCACCCCTCCACTTT. It specifies CASSQGASNSPLHF.

The chain is built from TRBV10-3 and TRBJ2-5; a possible D gene is TRBD2 (5 bases). This CDR3 is 14 amino acids long. The germline gives CDR1 ENHRY, CDR2 SYGVKD. The V and J ends lost 1 base and 5 bases respectively, with 11 bases between them. In DNA form, the CDR3 reads TGTGCCATCAGTGAGTTCGCGGGCGGGGAGACCCAGTACTTC. Translating it yields CAISEFAGGETQYF.

The CDR3 sequence is CASRGTGVNYEQYF. In DNA, the CDR3 is TGTGCCAGCAGAGGGACAGGGGTAAATTACGAGCAGTACTTC. The V and J genes are TRBV6-5 and TRBJ2-7, with TRBD1 matching 10 bases. CDR3 length equals 14 residues. Germline V CDR1 and CDR2: MNHEY, SVGAGI. V shed 6 bases, J shed 4 bases, and the junction held 6 bases outside the gene matches.

The V and J genes are TRBV20-1 and TRBJ2-5, with 8 bases aligning to TRBD2. J lost 2 bases, V lost 5 bases, and 10 bases had no gene match. CDR1 and CDR2 (germline): DFQATT, SNEGSKA (reference sequence). The CDR3 spans 15 residues. The CDR3 nucleotides are TGCAGTGCTGCGACCGGACTAGCAAATCAAGAGACCCAGTACTTC. It yields the protein CSAATGLANQETQYF.

This clonotype was counted at least ten times. The DNA for the CDR3 is TGTGCCATCAGTGAAGAGGCTGGGACTCGCTCCTACGAGCAGTACTTC. Amino acids: CAISEEAGTRSYEQYF. The J gene is TRBJ2-7, the V gene TRBV10-3; maybe TRBD2 (6 bases). The V gene lost 3 bases and the J gene lost 0 bases, with 15 bases spanning the gap. This CDR3 is built from 16 residues. The germline V gene has CDR1 ENHRY and CDR2 SYGVKD.

This sequence joins TRBV7-6 and TRBJ1-6; TRBD1 might be the D (5 bases). CDR3 length equals 15 residues. Looked up from germline, CDR1 is SGHVS and CDR2 is FNYEAQ. V gave up 3 bases and J gave up 10 bases, with 16 bases separating them. The CDR3 is CASSFSPRGTSPLHF. CDR3 coding DNA: TGTGCCAGCAGCTTCTCACCGAGAGGGACGTCACCCCTCCACTTT.

V gene TRBV7-9 combines with J gene TRBJ1-4, with D uncertain. The CDR3 is made up of 13 amino acids. The ends were cut back, 7 bases at V and 8 bases at J, with 14 bases in the middle. The germline gives CDR1 SEHNR, CDR2 FQNEAQ (reference sequence). CDR3 sequence (DNA): TGTGCCAGCACACCGCCGAGTAGGGAAAAACTGTTTTTT. This sequence encodes CASTPPSREKLFF.

This clonotype was detected only a few times. This may stem from a read error, because a much larger clone lies one nucleotide away. The genes are TRBV3-1 and TRBJ2-7; 11 bases line up with TRBD2. Trimming at V came to 5 bases and at J to 1 base, leaving 4 bases not matched to a gene. Germline V gene sequence: CDR1 LGHDT, CDR2 YNNKEL (reference sequence). The CDR3 totals 15 residues. CDR3: CASSNGLAGSYEQYF. DNA for the CDR3: TGTGCCAGCAGCAACGGACTAGCGGGTTCCTACGAGCAGTACTTC.

This clonotype was seen just once. The V call is TRBV7-2, the J call TRBJ1-2; 9 nucleotides agree with TRBD1. Germline CDR1 and CDR2: SGHTA and FQGNSA. The CDR3 is made up of 14 amino acids. With V trimmed by 5 bases and J by 7 bases, 8 bases remained unmatched. In DNA, the CDR3 is TGTGCCAGCAGCCACAGGGGGCGCGGGGGTGGCTACACCTTC. Its translation: CASSHRGRGGGYTF.

This clonotype has a count of ten or more. The chain recombines TRBV7-2 with TRBJ1-5; 7 nucleotides align to TRBD1. Germline V gene lookup returns CDR1 SGHTA and CDR2 FQGNSA. The V segment lost 5 bases and the J segment 6 bases; nucleotides outside the gene matches: 4. The CDR3 length is 13 residues. CDR3 nucleotides: TGTGCCAGCAGCGCGACAGGGATTCAGCCCCAGCATTTT. Its translation is CASSATGIQPQHF.

This clonotype was observed many times. This chain links TRBV9 with TRBJ1-1, with D hard to call. The V end was cut by 3 bases, the J end by 3 bases, with 9 bases between. CDR1 is SGDLS and CDR2 is YYNGEE in the germline V gene. The CDR3 is 13 amino acids. The CDR3 loop is CASSAQTYTEAFF. The CDR3 region has the DNA TGTGCCAGCAGCGCCCAGACCTACACTGAAGCTTTCTTT.

The chain is built from TRBV20-1 and TRBJ2-7; D is possibly TRBD1 (6 bases). Trimming cost V 2 bases and J 0 bases, with 17 bases left between them. CDR3 size: 16 residues. The germline V gene encodes CDR1 DFQATT and CDR2 SNEGSKA (reference sequence). CDR3 region: CSARTRGTGTSYEQYF. CDR3 sequence (DNA): TGCAGTGCTAGAACAAGAGGAACAGGGACCTCCTACGAGCAGTACTTC.

This clonotype has a handful of counts. The V and J genes are TRBV6-1 and TRBJ2-7; 7 nucleotides line up with TRBD2. The CDR3 totals 14 residues. CDR1 and CDR2 (germline): MNHNS, SASEGT. The ends lost 8 bases at V and 0 bases at J; junction bases unmatched: 7. In nucleotides, the CDR3 is TGTGCCAGCCCCAAGGGAGGGAGCTCCTACGAGCAGTACTTC. This encodes CASPKGGSSYEQYF.

As regards this clonotype: A junction end diverges from the germline sequence, so it may reflect a read error. This chain links TRBV25-1 with TRBJ2-7, with 10 bases matching TRBD2. This CDR3 comprises 16 residues. Looked up from germline, CDR1 is MGHDK and CDR2 is SYGVNS. CDR3 sequence (DNA): TGTGCCGGCAGTGAATGGGTGGGACTAGCGAGCTACGAGCAGTACTTC. Translation: CAGSEWVGLASYEQYF.

For the CDR3, the DNA is TGTGCCAGCAGCGAGCGAAGTAGGGATAGCAATCAGCCCCAGCATTTT. It encodes CASSERSRDSNQPQHF. The chain is built from TRBV6-2 or TRBV6-3 and TRBJ1-5; D gene ambiguous. With 6 bases removed from V and 0 bases from J, the gap between germline ends came to 15 bases. The CDR3 runs 16 residues. In germline, CDR1 is MNHEY, CDR2 SVGEGT.

As concerns this clonotype: A much larger clone differs by one base, so this may be a read error. J is TRBJ2-2 and V is TRBV11-3; the D gene is possibly TRBD1 (6 bases). V was pared by 8 bases and J by 6 bases, with 13 bases between. Germline V gene data show CDR1 as SGHNT and CDR2 as YENEEA. The CDR3 has 13 residues. Here the CDR3 DNA reads TGTGCCAGCCGATACAGGGACGCCGGGGAGCTGTTTTTT. It yields the protein CASRYRDAGELFF.

This clonotype has a count of ten or more. The chain is built from TRBV7-9 and TRBJ2-5; either TRBD1 or TRBD2 may fit D (7 bases each). Germline lookup yields CDR1 SEHNR and CDR2 FQNEAQ (reference sequence). Trimming removed 5 bases from V and 4 bases from J, with 14 bases in between. The CDR3 is 14 residues long. This chain's CDR3 is CASSRQGGRETQYF. The DNA for the CDR3 is TGTGCCAGCAGCAGACAGGGCGGGAGAGAGACCCAGTACTTC.

In its sample, this clonotype was seen many times. The chain employs TRBV12-3 or TRBV12-4 and TRBJ1-1; the D is unclear. The CDR3 contains 14 residues. Deletions cut 1 base from V and 0 bases from J, with 6 bases between. The CDR3 reads CASSLVTVNTEAFF. CDR3 coding DNA: TGTGCCAGCAGTTTAGTGACGGTGAACACTGAAGCTTTCTTT.

This clonotype was seen ten or more times. The chain combines TRBV6-5 with TRBJ2-7, with 8 bases fitting TRBD1. J was trimmed by 5 bases and V by 5 bases; bases with no gene match: 11. The length of the CDR3 is 15 residues. CDR1 and CDR2 (germline): MNHEY, SVGAGI. The CDR3 DNA is TGTGCCAGCAGTCAGCAGGGGGCGGGACCCCACGAGCAGTACTTC. Its protein is CASSQQGAGPHEQYF.

The chain carries TRBV7-9 and TRBJ2-7; D tentatively fits TRBD1 or TRBD2 (6 bases each). Between the trimmed V and J ends, which lost 6 bases and 6 bases, there was a span of 18 bases. Germline assignment: CDR1 SEHNR and CDR2 FQNEAQ (reference sequence). The CDR3 sequence is 14 residues long. The CDR3 region is CASSLVRGGTEQYF. The CDR3, as DNA: TGTGCCAGCAGTTTGGTCAGGGGCGGGACCGAGCAGTACTTC.

This chain links TRBV14 with TRBJ1-2; a possible D gene is TRBD1 (6 bases). Germline CDR1 SGHDN, CDR2 FVKESK. V lost 4 bases to trimming and J lost 4 bases, with 13 bases between them. This CDR3 comprises 14 residues. This CDR3 is CASSRGVDSYGYTF. The CDR3 DNA sequence: TGTGCCAGCAGCCGCGGGGTGGACAGCTATGGCTACACCTTC. The whole variable domain, remainder taken from reference TRBV14 and TRBJ1-2, is EAGVTQFPSHSVIEKGQTVTLRCDPISGHDNLYWYRRVMGKEIKFLLHFVKESKQDESGMPNNRFLAERTGGTYSTLKVQPAELEDSGVYFCASSRGVDSYGYTFGSGTRLTVV.

This clonotype turned up a few times. The J gene is TRBJ1-2, the V gene TRBV4-1; 10 bases map to TRBD1. This CDR3 region has 20 residues. Germline lookup yields CDR1 MGHRA and CDR2 YSYEKL. The V segment lost 1 base and the J segment 2 bases; nucleotides outside the gene matches: 16. CDR3 protein: CASSQGTGGMGQGSNYGYTF. In DNA form, the CDR3 reads TGCGCCAGCAGCCAAGGAACTGGCGGCATGGGACAGGGGTCAAACTATGGCTACACCTTC.

This clonotype was recorded at least ten times. The V call is TRBV20-1, the J call TRBJ2-7; D gene unclear. CDR1 is DFQATT, CDR2 SNEGSKA, per germline (reference sequence). The V end lost 2 bases, the J end lost 4 bases, and 9 bases lay between the germline ends. CDR3 size: 12 residues. The CDR3 is CSARLVRYEQYF. For the CDR3, the DNA is TGCAGTGCTAGACTAGTTAGGTACGAGCAGTACTTC.